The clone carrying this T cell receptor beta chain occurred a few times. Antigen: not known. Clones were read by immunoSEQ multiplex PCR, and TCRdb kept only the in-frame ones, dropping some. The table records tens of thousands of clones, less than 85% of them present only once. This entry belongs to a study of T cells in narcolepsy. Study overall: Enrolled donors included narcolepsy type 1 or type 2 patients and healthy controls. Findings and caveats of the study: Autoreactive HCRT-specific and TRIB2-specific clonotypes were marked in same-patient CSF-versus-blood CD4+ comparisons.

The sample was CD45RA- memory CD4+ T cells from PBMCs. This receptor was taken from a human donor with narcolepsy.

CDR3 in amino acids: CASSLYRATYEQYF. In DNA form, the CDR3 reads TGTGCCAGCAGCTTGTATAGGGCTACCTACGAGCAGTACTTC. The chain is built from TRBV2 and TRBJ2-7; no clear D gene. CDR1 and CDR2 (germline): SNHLY, FYNNEI. There are 14 residues in the CDR3. Trimming took 6 bases from V and 2 from J, leaving 14 bases between them.